The present entry profiles one T cell receptor (beta chain) with its context. Its antigen is undetermined. This sample stems from a study of shared clonotypes between healthy human individuals. Study conclusions and caveats: Donors were few, which limited the genetic and exposure-history diversity represented. With four donors compared, 4.5% to 6.5% of naive CD4 clonotypes were shared.

This CDR3 has 15 amino acids. CDR1 and CDR2 (germline): MNHEY, SVGAGI. The V and J ends lost 2 bases and 6 bases, in that order; junction bases with no gene match: 9. Authors' data handling: ImmunoSEQ output held junction-only sequences without quality scores, so filtering differed. Only in-frame clones appear in the TCRdb table, and some are missing; sequencing was by immunoSEQ multiplex PCR. V, J and clone size are those of that table, while D and trimming were read from the DNA. The sample has 2 million to 2.5 million clones; nearly 97% are singletons. In the CD4+ fraction, cells were divided into CD45RA+ naive and CD45RA-negative memory subsets.

The J gene is TRBJ1-1, the V gene TRBV6-5; 7 bases agree with TRBD1. The sample taken for sequencing was naive CD4+ T cells sorted from blood. Subset indicated: CD45RA+ positively selected. The clonotype originates from a man younger than 35 in good health. The CDR3, as DNA: TGTGCCAGCAGTTACCTGGGAGGGGGCGAGGCTGAAGCTTTCTTT. It yields the protein CASSYLGGGEAEAFF.